This TCR beta chain appears in the sequencing data of a study of blood T cell repertoires in COVID-19. Across the whole study: Sample material is recorded as cDNA or gDNA derived from T cells, B-cell-depleted T cells, or PBMCs.

Here immunoSEQ multiplex PCR was the method, and the copy in TCRdb shows in-frame clones only, minus some. The sample includes about 90,000 clones, 75% to 90% of them seen just once. Between the trimmed V and J ends, which lost 1 base and 6 bases, there was a span of 12 bases. The CDR3 consists of 14 residues. Germline-derived CDR1 and CDR2 are LNHDA and SQIVND (reference sequence). The J gene is TRBJ1-1, the V gene TRBV19; D is ambiguous. This clonotype was obtained from an elderly woman with active or convalescent COVID-19. Source material: peripheral blood. DNA of the CDR3: TGTGCCAGTAGTATAGCGACGGGGTGGCCTGAAGCTTTCTTT. Its translation is CASSIATGWPEAFF.